Below, one T cell receptor beta chain is given with its context. Antigen: not known. This sample stems from a study of Ad26.COV2.S vaccination and SARS-CoV-2 variants. Notes on the study in general: Non-spike TCR breadth showed similarity between vaccine and placebo recipients.

V gave up 3 bases and J gave up 1 base, with 16 bases separating them. Germline CDR1 reads SEHNR; CDR2 reads FQNEAQ (reference sequence). This CDR3 has 16 amino acids. TCRdb's copy holds only in-frame clones and misses some; the assay was immunoSEQ multiplex PCR. This table has around 270,000 clones, around 88% appearing once. As for treatment: around 19 received Ad26.COV2.S at low or high dose, single or two shots; a few received placebo; per-sample allocation not given. Each sample was drawn 63 days after the first injection (of vaccine or placebo). The chain links TRBV7-9 to TRBJ2-7; D is perhaps TRBD1 (6 bases). This sequence was found in a person between 18 and 59 years old who received the Ad26.COV2.S COVID-19 vaccine or a placebo. Source: peripheral blood, taken in a trial of Ad26.COV2.S vaccine versus placebo. CDR3 in DNA: TGTGCCAGCAGCTTCATAACAGGGTTGAGGTCCTACGAGCAGTACTTC. Encoded protein: CASSFITGLRSYEQYF.